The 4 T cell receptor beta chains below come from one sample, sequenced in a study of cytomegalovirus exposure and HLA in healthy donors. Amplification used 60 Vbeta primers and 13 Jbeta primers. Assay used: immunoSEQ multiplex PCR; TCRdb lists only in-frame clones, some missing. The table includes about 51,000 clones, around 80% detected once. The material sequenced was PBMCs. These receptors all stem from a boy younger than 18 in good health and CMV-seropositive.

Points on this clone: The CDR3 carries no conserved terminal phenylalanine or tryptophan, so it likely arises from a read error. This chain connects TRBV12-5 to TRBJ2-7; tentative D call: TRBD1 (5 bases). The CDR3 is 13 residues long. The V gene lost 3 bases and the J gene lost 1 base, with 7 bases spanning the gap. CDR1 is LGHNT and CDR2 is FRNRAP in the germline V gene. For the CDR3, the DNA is TGTGCTAGTGGTTTCTACAGGTCCTACGAGCAGTACCTC. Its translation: CASGFYRSYEQYL.

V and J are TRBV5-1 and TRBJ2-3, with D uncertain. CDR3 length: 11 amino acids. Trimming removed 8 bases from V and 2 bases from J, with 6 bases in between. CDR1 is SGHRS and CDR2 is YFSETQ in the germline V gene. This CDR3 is CASRITDTQYF. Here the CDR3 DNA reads TGCGCCAGTCGTATCACAGATACGCAGTATTTT.

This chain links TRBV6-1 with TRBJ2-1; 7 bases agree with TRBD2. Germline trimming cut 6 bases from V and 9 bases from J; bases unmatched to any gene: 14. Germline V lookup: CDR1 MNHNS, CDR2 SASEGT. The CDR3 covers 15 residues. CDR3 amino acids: CASSPVVGGNSEQFF. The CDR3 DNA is TGTGCCAGCAGCCCCGTCGTGGGGGGGAACAGTGAGCAGTTCTTC.

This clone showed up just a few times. The CDR3 DNA is TGTGCCAGAAGCTTGGACCAGGGGAGAAATTCACCCCTCCACTTT. It translates to CARSLDQGRNSPLHF. V is TRBV5-3 and J is TRBJ1-6, with D tentatively TRBD1 (6 bases). TRBV5-3 is an ORF; its function is uncertain. Between the trimmed V and J ends, which lost 0 bases and 7 bases, there was a span of 11 bases. The CDR3 consists of 15 residues.